This entry is about one TCR beta chain. The J segment lost 4 bases and the V segment lost 5 bases, leaving 8 bases of the junction unmatched. Germline lookup yields CDR1 MNHEY and CDR2 SMNVEV (reference sequence). CDR3 length: 14 amino acids. Data came from immunoSEQ multiplex PCR; TCRdb stores just in-frame clones and leaves some out. The sample carries fewer than 250,000 clones, about 86% recorded once. These data come from a study of blood T cell repertoires in COVID-19. Turning to the study itself: The United States, Italy and Spain provided the acute and convalescent COVID-19 samples. PBMCs, B-cell-depleted T cells, or T cells were the source of the cDNA or gDNA that made up the material.

The age range of participants was about 18 to 100 years, with residence in about 25 US areas. Donors were grouped by their self-reported clinical history. This TCR was recovered from a middle-aged woman with acute COVID-19. V is TRBV27 and J is TRBJ2-7, with TRBD1 matching over 7 bases. Sequencing input: PBMCs or T cells enriched from blood (not recorded which). This chain's CDR3 is CASSQTGWSYEQYF. As DNA, the CDR3 is TGTGCCAGCAGTCAGACAGGGTGGAGTTACGAGCAGTACTTC.